One T cell receptor (beta chain) is described in this entry. The antigen remains undetermined. The data are from a study of T cell responses to AZD1222 COVID-19 vaccine. The CDR3 has 11 amino acids. Trimming took off 2 bases at V and 7 bases at J, with 6 bases between the two ends. Germline assignment: CDR1 MNHNS and CDR2 SASEGT. Findings and limits, study-wide: Donor demographics were predominantly white British with a female majority; clonal diversity may be underestimated. Spike-specific TCR breadth and depth both grew after two AZD1222 doses.

Analysis merged second doses at about 4 or about 12 weeks. Sequencing was performed with immunoSEQ multiplex PCR; in TCRdb, only in-frame clones are kept and a portion is missing. The sample yields approximately 170,000 clones, roughly 94% seen once. The TCR sequence derives from an adult who received the AZD1222 COVID-19 vaccine. Sequencing used peripheral blood, obtained 28 days after the second AZD1222 dose. The chain links TRBV6-1 to TRBJ2-7; tentatively, D is TRBD1 (5 bases). CDR3: CASSEQGEQYF. The CDR3, as DNA: TGTGCCAGCAGTGAACAGGGAGAGCAGTACTTC.